Listed below are T cell receptor beta chains from one sample, sequenced in a study of glioma-infiltrating T cells after dendritic cell vaccination. Repertoires were generated with immunoSEQ multiplex PCR, while TCRdb's copy carries only in-frame clones and drops some. The data contain tens of thousands of clones, around nine tenths of them singletons. Sample: blood, taken after dendritic cell vaccination. All receptors derive from a human donor with glioblastoma. Both conserved end residues are part of each CDR3. Fields, in order: D gene, clone size, V gene, J gene, CDR3 protein, CDR3 DNA. D genes are given only for firm matches. Part of the rows lack a size; the others show once, few, many or a class for expanded clones.

D: .
size: once
V: TRBV4-3
J: TRBJ2-7
CDR3: CASSSGVGGYEQYF
DNA: TGCGCCAGCAGCTCGGGGGTGGGTGGGTACGAGCAGTACTTC

D: .
size: .
V: TRBV19
J: TRBJ1-2
CDR3: CASYQGDIGGYTF
DNA: TGTGCCAGTTACCAAGGGGACATAGGAGGCTACACCTTC

D: TRBD1
size: .
V: TRBV5-5
J: TRBJ1-1
CDR3: CASSPRTGNTEAFF
DNA: TGTGCCAGCAGCCCGAGGACAGGGAACACTGAAGCTTTCTTT

D: TRBD1
size: .
V: TRBV19
J: TRBJ2-1
CDR3: CASSPGTGWDNEQFF
DNA: TGTGCCAGTAGCCCGGGGACAGGGTGGGACAATGAGCAGTTCTTC

D: .
size: .
V: TRBV30
J: TRBJ1-6
CDR3: CAWRPGESPLHF
DNA: TGTGCCTGGAGACCCGGGGAATCTCCCCTCCACTTT

D: .
size: .
V: TRBV30
J: TRBJ1-1
CDR3: CAWSVQWSNTEAFF
DNA: TGTGCCTGGAGTGTACAATGGTCGAACACTGAAGCTTTCTTT

D: TRBD2
size: .
V: TRBV19
J: TRBJ2-1
CDR3: CASSRISGRDSYNEQFF
DNA: TGTGCCAGTAGTCGTATTAGCGGGAGGGACTCGTACAATGAGCAGTTCTTC

D: .
size: .
V: TRBV4-3
J: TRBJ2-5
CDR3: CASSQSLEETQYF
DNA: TGCGCCAGCAGCCAGAGTTTAGAAGAGACCCAGTACTTC

D: TRBD1
size: .
V: TRBV5-1
J: TRBJ2-7
CDR3: CASSTGTGAYEQYF
DNA: TGCGCCAGCAGCACCGGGACAGGGGCCTACGAGCAGTACTTC

D: TRBD1
size: .
V: TRBV5-1
J: TRBJ1-4
CDR3: CASSLGKGTGDEKLFF
DNA: TGCGCCAGCAGCCTAGGAAAAGGGACAGGGGACGAAAAACTGTTTTTT

D: TRBD2
size: .
V: TRBV10-1
J: TRBJ2-3
CDR3: CASSAASGRYADTQYF
DNA: TGCGCCAGCAGTGCAGCTAGCGGGAGATACGCAGATACGCAGTATTTT

D: TRBD1
size: once
V: TRBV4-3
J: TRBJ1-5
CDR3: CASSQTTGINQPQHF
DNA: TGCGCCAGCAGCCAGACGACAGGGATCAATCAGCCCCAGCATTTT

D: .
size: .
V: TRBV11-2
J: TRBJ2-7
CDR3: CASSSGNSYEQYF
DNA: TGTGCCAGCAGCTCGGGTAACTCCTACGAGCAGTACTTC

D: .
size: .
V: TRBV9
J: TRBJ2-3
CDR3: CASSPHRRDTQYF
DNA: TGTGCCAGCAGCCCCCACCGGAGAGATACGCAGTATTTT

D: TRBD1
size: .
V: TRBV19
J: TRBJ2-7
CDR3: CASSLGTALYEQYF
DNA: TGTGCCAGTAGTTTAGGGACAGCCCTCTACGAGCAGTACTTC

D: TRBD1
size: .
V: TRBV7-9
J: TRBJ1-1
CDR3: CASSLVRGPGTEAFF
DNA: TGTGCCAGCAGCTTAGTAAGGGGGCCGGGCACTGAAGCTTTCTTT

D: .
size: .
V: TRBV11-3
J: TRBJ2-5
CDR3: CASSLPRDWGVGKTQYF
DNA: TGTGCCAGCAGCTTACCGAGGGACTGGGGAGTTGGAAAGACCCAGTACTTC

D: .
size: .
V: TRBV30
J: TRBJ1-2
CDR3: CAWSVGSSLRGYTF
DNA: TGTGCCTGGAGTGTAGGTTCCTCGTTGCGGGGCTACACCTTC

D: .
size: once
V: TRBV7-3
J: TRBJ2-3
CDR3: CASSLYGSTDTQYF
DNA: TGTGCCAGCAGCTTATACGGGAGCACAGATACGCAGTATTTT

D: TRBD2
size: .
V: TRBV11-2
J: TRBJ2-7
CDR3: CASSLPFRGGFYEQYF
DNA: TGTGCCAGCAGCTTACCCTTCCGGGGGGGTTTCTACGAGCAGTACTTC

D: .
size: .
V: TRBV5-4
J: TRBJ1-2
CDR3: CASSLGANYGYTF
DNA: TGTGCCAGCAGCTTAGGGGCAAACTATGGCTACACCTTC

D: .
size: once
V: TRBV18
J: TRBJ1-3
CDR3: CASSPTGAAPSGNTIYF
DNA: TGTGCCAGCTCACCAACAGGCGCTGCCCCCTCTGGAAACACCATATATTTT

D: .
size: .
V: TRBV7-8
J: TRBJ2-6
CDR3: CASSLALSGSSGANVLTF
DNA: TGTGCCAGCAGCTTAGCGCTCTCGGGTTCCTCTGGGGCCAACGTCCTGACTTTC

D: .
size: .
V: TRBV4-3
J: TRBJ2-2
CDR3: CASSQVANTGELFF
DNA: TGCGCCAGCAGCCAGGTAGCGAACACCGGGGAGCTGTTTTTT

D: TRBD1
size: .
V: TRBV18
J: TRBJ2-7
CDR3: CASSSRTGGAYEQYF
DNA: TGTGCCAGCTCATCACGGACAGGGGGCGCGTACGAGCAGTACTTC

D: TRBD2
size: few
V: TRBV7-2
J: TRBJ2-1
CDR3: CASSWGLAGAYNEQFF
DNA: TGTGCCAGCAGCTGGGGACTAGCGGGAGCCTACAATGAGCAGTTCTTC

D: TRBD2
size: .
V: TRBV15
J: TRBJ2-7
CDR3: CATGLASHEQYF
DNA: TGTGCCACCGGACTAGCTTCGCACGAGCAGTACTTC

D: .
size: .
V: TRBV25-1
J: TRBJ2-1
CDR3: CASSVGQFPSSYNEQFF
DNA: TGTGCCAGCAGTGTCGGACAGTTCCCGAGCTCCTACAATGAGCAGTTCTTC

D: TRBD1
size: .
V: TRBV7-9
J: TRBJ2-3
CDR3: CASSQERGLGTDTQYF
DNA: TGTGCCAGCAGCCAAGAGAGGGGGCTTGGCACAGATACGCAGTATTTT

D: .
size: .
V: TRBV6-1
J: TRBJ2-3
CDR3: CASSEGRTDTQYF
DNA: TGTGCCAGCAGTGAAGGGAGAACAGATACGCAGTATTTT

D: TRBD1
size: .
V: TRBV5-4
J: TRBJ2-1
CDR3: CASSSQGGQANEQFF
DNA: TGTGCCAGCAGCTCACAGGGGGGACAGGCCAATGAGCAGTTCTTC

D: TRBD2
size: .
V: TRBV10-3
J: TRBJ2-7
CDR3: CAISEWREEYEQYF
DNA: TGTGCCATCAGTGAGTGGCGGGAGGAATACGAGCAGTACTTC

D: TRBD2
size: .
V: TRBV9
J: TRBJ2-7
CDR3: CASSSSGLAGGPSSYEQYF
DNA: TGTGCCAGCAGCTCGTCTGGACTAGCGGGAGGACCGAGCTCCTACGAGCAGTACTTC

D: .
size: .
V: TRBV19
J: TRBJ1-5
CDR3: CASSIGQGSGQPQHF
DNA: TGTGCCAGTAGTATAGGGCAGGGGTCGGGTCAGCCCCAGCATTTT

D: .
size: .
V: TRBV5-5
J: TRBJ1-2
CDR3: CASSLNPGTGYTF
DNA: TGTGCCAGCAGCTTGAACCCAGGAACCGGCTACACCTTC

D: TRBD2
size: .
V: TRBV19
J: TRBJ2-1
CDR3: CATIGFGGRANEQFF
DNA: TGTGCCACGATAGGATTTGGCGGGAGGGCCAATGAGCAGTTCTTC

D: .
size: .
V: TRBV6-1
J: TRBJ2-7
CDR3: CASSALQAASYEQYF
DNA: TGTGCCAGCAGTGCTTTACAGGCAGCATCCTACGAGCAGTACTTC

D: TRBD1
size: .
V: TRBV6-6
J: TRBJ1-2
CDR3: CASSLTGGYGYTF
DNA: TGTGCCAGCAGTTTGACAGGGGGGTATGGCTACACCTTC

D: TRBD2
size: .
V: TRBV5-6
J: TRBJ2-7
CDR3: CASSWWTSGITYEQYF
DNA: TGTGCCAGCAGCTGGTGGACTAGCGGAATCACCTACGAGCAGTACTTC

D: TRBD2
size: .
V: TRBV7-9
J: TRBJ2-3
CDR3: CASSWTSVSTDTQYF
DNA: TGTGCCAGCAGCTGGACTAGCGTGAGCACAGATACGCAGTATTTT

D: .
size: .
V: TRBV6-1
J: TRBJ1-5
CDR3: CASSETGGGQPQHF
DNA: TGTGCCAGCAGTGAAACGGGGGGTGGTCAGCCCCAGCATTTT

D: TRBD2
size: .
V: TRBV5-1
J: TRBJ2-3
CDR3: CASSALASGISTDTQYF
DNA: TGCGCCAGCAGCGCCTTAGCTAGCGGGATATCCACAGATACGCAGTATTTT